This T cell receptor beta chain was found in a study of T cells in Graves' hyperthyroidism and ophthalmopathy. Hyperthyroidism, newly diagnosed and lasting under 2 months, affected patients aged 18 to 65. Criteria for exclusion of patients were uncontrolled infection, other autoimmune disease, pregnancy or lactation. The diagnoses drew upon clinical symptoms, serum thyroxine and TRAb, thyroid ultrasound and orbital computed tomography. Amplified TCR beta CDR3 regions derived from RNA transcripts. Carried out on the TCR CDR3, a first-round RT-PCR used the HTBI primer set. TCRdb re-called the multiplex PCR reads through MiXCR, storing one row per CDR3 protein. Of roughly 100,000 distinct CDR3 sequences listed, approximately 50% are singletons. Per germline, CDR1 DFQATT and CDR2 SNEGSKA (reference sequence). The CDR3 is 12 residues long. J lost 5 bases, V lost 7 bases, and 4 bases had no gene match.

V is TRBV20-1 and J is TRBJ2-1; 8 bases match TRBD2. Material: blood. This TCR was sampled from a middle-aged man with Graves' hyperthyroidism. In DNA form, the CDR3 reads TGCAGTGGGACGGGAGGGGACAATGAGCAGTTCTTC. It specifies CSGTGGDNEQFF.